This entry lists 12 T cell receptor beta chains sequenced from one sample in a study of T cell responses to AZD1222 COVID-19 vaccine. Here immunoSEQ multiplex PCR was the method, and the copy in TCRdb shows in-frame clones only, minus some. The sample holds more than 110,000 clones, 92% seen once. Sequenced material: peripheral blood, taken on day 0 of AZD1222 vaccination. Source of these receptors: an adult in good health.

This clone was picked up a small number of times. CDR3 protein: CASSLRRSDTGELFF. In nucleotides, the CDR3 is TGTGCCAGCAGCTTAAGGAGGTCGGACACCGGGGAGCTGTTTTTT. The V call is TRBV7-3, the J call TRBJ2-2; possibly TRBD2 for D (5 bases). This CDR3 has 15 residues. Looked up from germline, CDR1 is SGHTA and CDR2 is FQGTGA. Trimming shortened V by 1 base and J by 3 bases, and 9 bases separated the two germline ends.

The genes are TRBV12-5 and TRBJ2-1; D is undetermined. CDR1 and CDR2 from the germline V gene are LGHNT and FRNRAP. The CDR3 consists of 12 residues. The V end lost 7 bases, the J end lost 0 bases, and 4 bases lay between the germline ends. The CDR3 region has the DNA TGTGCTAGTGCGGTCTCCTACAATGAGCAGTTCTTC. It yields the protein CASAVSYNEQFF.

The chain couples TRBV10-3 to TRBJ1-2; D not resolved. This CDR3 is built from 12 residues. Germline V gives CDR1 ENHRY, CDR2 SYGVKD. Between the trimmed V and J ends, which lost 3 bases and 6 bases, there was a span of 8 bases. CDR3 nucleotides: TGTGCCATCAGTGAAGTGGGGAATGGCTACACCTTC. Its protein is CAISEVGNGYTF.

This chain joins TRBV6-6 and TRBJ2-7; the D is unclear. V lost 0 bases and J 5 bases, leaving 5 bases between the germline ends. The V gene's germline CDR1 is MNHNY and CDR2 SVGAGI (reference sequence). The CDR3 runs 12 residues. The CDR3 region is CASSYSSDEQYF. CDR3 coding DNA: TGTGCCAGCAGTTACTCGAGCGACGAGCAGTACTTC.

The chain couples TRBV30 to TRBJ1-1; tentatively, D is TRBD1 (6 bases). The CDR3 has 14 residues. V was clipped by 0 bases and J by 8 bases, with 16 bases between them. Germline CDR1 GTSNPN, CDR2 SVGIG (reference sequence). CDR3 nucleotides: TGTGCCTGGAGTGTGGGCAGGGGAATGGAGGAAGCTTTCTTT. Its translation is CAWSVGRGMEEAFF. The full variable domain, completed using reference TRBV30 and TRBJ1-1, is SQTIHQWPATLVQPVGSPLSLECTVEGTSNPNLYWYRQAAGRGLQLLFYSVGIGQISSEVPQNLSASRPQDRQFILSSKKLLLSDSGFYLCAWSVGRGMEEAFFGQGTRLTVV.

This chain uses TRBV29-1 with TRBJ2-7; 9 nucleotides align to TRBD1. The CDR3 has 13 amino acids. V dropped 6 bases and J dropped 1; count of bases not matched to a gene: 4. Germline-derived CDR1 and CDR2 are SQVTM and ANQGSEA. CDR3 coding DNA: TGCAGCGTGAATGGACAGGGGTCCTACGAGCAGTACTTC. Residues: CSVNGQGSYEQYF.

The gene calls are TRBV10-3 and TRBJ2-7; D gene uncertain. The CDR3 is made up of 12 amino acids. The ends were cut back, 4 bases at V and 7 bases at J, with 11 bases in the middle. CDR1 ENHRY and CDR2 SYGVKD come from the germline V gene. The DNA for the CDR3 is TGTGCCATCAGTGGTGTTTTCCGTGAGCAGTACTTC. It encodes CAISGVFREQYF.

The V call is TRBV4-1, the J call TRBJ1-1, with 8 bases that match TRBD1. The germline V gene encodes CDR1 MGHRA and CDR2 YSYEKL. J was trimmed by 4 bases and V by 2 bases; bases with no gene match: 6. This CDR3 has 15 residues. The CDR3, as DNA: TGCGCCAGCAGCCAAAGCTCTACAGGGGGCACTGAAGCTTTCTTT. Protein: CASSQSSTGGTEAFF.

The chain is built from TRBV4-3 and TRBJ1-4; TRBD1 is a possible D gene (6 bases). CDR1 and CDR2 (germline): LGHNA, YSLEER. The CDR3 totals 15 residues. V was trimmed by 0 bases and J by 7 bases, leaving 12 bases between them. The DNA for the CDR3 is TGCGCCAGCAGCCAAGAAGTCAGAGGGGGTGAAAAACTGTTTTTT. Protein sequence: CASSQEVRGGEKLFF.

This chain joins TRBV7-6 and TRBJ1-5; 11 nucleotides agree with TRBD1. This CDR3 is built from 15 residues. Germline CDR1 reads SGHVS; CDR2 reads FNYEAQ. The ends lost 1 base at V and 7 bases at J; junction bases unmatched: 3. This chain's CDR3 is CASSLGTGGGQPQHF. CDR3 coding DNA: TGTGCCAGCAGCTTAGGGACAGGGGGCGGGCAGCCCCAGCATTTT.

This rearrangement joins TRBV7-6 to TRBJ1-5, with D unclear. This CDR3 is 14 amino acids long. The germline V gene has CDR1 SGHVS and CDR2 FNYEAQ. V lost 1 base to trimming and J lost 5 bases, with 9 bases between them. This CDR3 is CASSLGTLYQPQHF. Here the CDR3 DNA reads TGTGCCAGCAGCTTAGGCACACTATATCAGCCCCAGCATTTT. The full variable domain, its missing parts supplied by reference TRBV7-6 and TRBJ1-5, is GAGVSQSPRYKVTKRGQDVALRCDPISGHVSLYWYRQALGQGPEFLTYFNYEAQQDKSGLPNDRFSAERPEGSISTLTIQRTEQRDSAMYRCASSLGTLYQPQHFGDGTRLSIL.

The rearrangement joins TRBV5-1 to TRBJ2-1; D unresolved. This CDR3 region has 14 residues. Germline CDR1 reads SGHRS; CDR2 reads YFSETQ. Trimming removed 0 bases at V and 9 bases at J, with 13 bases between. The DNA of the CDR3 is TGCGCCAGCAGCTTGGTATCGGCCCAAACTGAGCAGTTCTTC. It yields the protein CASSLVSAQTEQFF.